Sequencing of this T cell receptor (beta chain) was carried out in a study of blood T cell repertoires in COVID-19. Germline CDR1 SGHRS, CDR2 YFSETQ. The CDR3 consists of 15 residues. V gave up 0 bases and J gave up 4 bases; unmatched junction bases: 5. As handled by the study authors: Using reference gene primer amplification, nucleated cell counts were estimated. Clones were sequenced by immunoSEQ multiplex PCR, and TCRdb holds only the in-frame ones, with some missing. For V, J and clone size, that table is used; D and trimming come from the DNA. The table shows fewer than 300,000 clones, with 75% to 95% occurring only once.

The TCR originated in a woman under 40 who had recovered from COVID-19. Sequencing was carried out using PBMCs or T cells enriched from blood (not recorded which). The chain combines TRBV5-1 with TRBJ2-5; 8 bases match TRBD1. Written as DNA, the CDR3 is TGCGCCAGCAGCTTGGTGCAGGGGGCAGGAGAGACCCAGTACTTC. Protein sequence: CASSLVQGAGETQYF.